The clone carrying this T cell receptor (beta chain) was counted at least ten times. Time point reported: newly diagnosed GD, antithyroid drugs for less than 3 months. PBMC-extracted RNA yielded the TCR library. V dropped 0 bases and J dropped 5 bases, with 8 bases sitting between them. Germline V gene sequence: CDR1 DFQATT, CDR2 SNEGSKA (reference sequence). The CDR3 runs 13 residues. This specimen comes from a study of regulatory T cells in long-lasting Graves disease. Arm-PCR with iRepertoire HTBI primers amplified the CDR3 regions for these TCR beta libraries. MiXCR was run by TCRdb on the multiplex PCR reads, yielding one entry per CDR3 protein. The sample yields roughly 500,000 distinct CDR3 sequences, less than 15% seen once. The sample also formed part of further work on T cells in Graves' hyperthyroidism and ophthalmopathy.

This sequence originates from a man aged 25 to 40 with Graves disease. This sequence joins TRBV20-1 and TRBJ2-1; D gene uncertain. Sequencing used peripheral blood mononuclear cells (PBMCs), obtained at new diagnosis, from a patient treated with antithyroid drugs. The CDR3 nucleotides are TGCAGTGCTAGAGAGAATCGGGACAATGAGCAGTTCTTC. It is translated as CSARENRDNEQFF.